This record covers a single T cell receptor beta chain. This sample was included in a study of shared clonotypes between healthy human individuals. The germline gives CDR1 SGHTA, CDR2 FQGNSA. The CDR3 is 11 amino acids. V was clipped by 3 bases and J by 5 bases, with 5 bases between them. Repertoires were generated with immunoSEQ multiplex PCR, while TCRdb's copy carries only in-frame clones and drops some. The sample has about 2.3 million clones, 80% to 95% seen once. This sequence joins TRBV7-2 and TRBJ2-7; D call uncertain. The sample comprised naive CD4+ T cells from PBMCs. Subset: CD45RA+ positively selected. The TCR originated in a man aged 18 to 29 in good health. Some clones in this sample may be carry-over from other donors' samples. The CDR3 coding sequence is TGTGCCAGCAGCTTTTCCCACGAGCAGTACTTC. This codes for CASSFSHEQYF.